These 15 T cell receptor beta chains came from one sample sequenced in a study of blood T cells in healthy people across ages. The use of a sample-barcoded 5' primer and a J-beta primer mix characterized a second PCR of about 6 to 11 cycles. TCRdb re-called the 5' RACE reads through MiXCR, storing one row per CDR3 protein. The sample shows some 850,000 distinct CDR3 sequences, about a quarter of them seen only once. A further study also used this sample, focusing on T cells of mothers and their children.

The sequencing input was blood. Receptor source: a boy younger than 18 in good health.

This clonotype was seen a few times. In DNA form, the CDR3 reads TGCGCCAGCAGCTTGGAGACACCGAATCGCGACGGGATCCAGTACTTC. Translation: CASSLETPNRDGIQYF. This chain connects TRBV5-1 to TRBJ2-5; a weak D match, TRBD2 (5 bases). Trimming left V 0 bases short and J 10 bases short, with 22 bases between. The CDR3 runs to 16 residues. CDR1 is SGHRS, CDR2 YFSETQ, per germline.

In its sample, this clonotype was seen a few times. This CDR3 reads CASRGVRPKLFF. As DNA, the CDR3 is TGTGCCAGCCGAGGAGTCCGACCAAAACTGTTTTTT. This rearrangement joins TRBV12-3 or TRBV12-4 to TRBJ1-4; D not resolved. Trimming shortened V by 8 bases and J by 10 bases, and 14 bases separated the two germline ends. This CDR3 comprises 12 residues.

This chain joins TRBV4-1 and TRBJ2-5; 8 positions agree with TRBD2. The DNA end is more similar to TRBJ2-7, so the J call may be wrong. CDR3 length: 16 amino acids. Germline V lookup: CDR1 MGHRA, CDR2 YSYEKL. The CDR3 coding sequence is TGCGCCAGCAGCCAAGAAGGAACTAGCGGCACCTACGAGCAGTACTTC. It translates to CASSQEGTSGTYEQYF.

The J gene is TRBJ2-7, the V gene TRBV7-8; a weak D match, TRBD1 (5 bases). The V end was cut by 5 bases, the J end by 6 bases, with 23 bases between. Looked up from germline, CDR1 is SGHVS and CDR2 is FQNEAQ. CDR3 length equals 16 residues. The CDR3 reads CASSRWGAQRQGEQYF. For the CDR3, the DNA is TGTGCCAGCAGCCGGTGGGGCGCTCAACGCCAGGGCGAGCAGTACTTC. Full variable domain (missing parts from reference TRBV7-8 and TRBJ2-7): GAGVSQSPRYKVAKRGQDVALRCDPISGHVSLFWYQQALGQGPEFLTYFQNEAQLDKSGLPSDRFFAERPEGSVSTLKIQRTQQEDSAVYLCASSRWGAQRQGEQYFGPGTRLTVT.

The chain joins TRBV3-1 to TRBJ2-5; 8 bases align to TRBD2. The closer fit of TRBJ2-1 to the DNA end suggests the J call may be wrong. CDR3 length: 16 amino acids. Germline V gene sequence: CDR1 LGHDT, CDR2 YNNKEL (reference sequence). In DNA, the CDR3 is TGTGCCAGCAGCTTATTAGCGGGGTCTGTAGACAATGAGCAGTTCTTC. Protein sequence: CASSLLAGSVDNEQFF.

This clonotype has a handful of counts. In nucleotides, the CDR3 is TGTGCCAGTAGTTTATTTGGACAGAAAGAAAGGGAGACCCAGTACTTC. It encodes CASSLFGQKERETQYF. The chain employs TRBV19 and TRBJ2-5; D perhaps matches TRBD1 (6 bases). The germline V gene encodes CDR1 LNHDA and CDR2 SQIVND (reference sequence). The CDR3 has 16 amino acids. The V end lost 5 bases, the J end lost 5 bases, and 21 bases lay between the germline ends. Variable domain in full (rest from reference TRBV19 and TRBJ2-5): DGGITQSPKYLFRKEGQNVTLSCEQNLNHDAMYWYRQDPGQGLRLIYYSQIVNDFQKGDIAEGYSVSREKKESFPLTVTSAQKNPTAFYLCASSLFGQKERETQYFGPGTRLLVL.

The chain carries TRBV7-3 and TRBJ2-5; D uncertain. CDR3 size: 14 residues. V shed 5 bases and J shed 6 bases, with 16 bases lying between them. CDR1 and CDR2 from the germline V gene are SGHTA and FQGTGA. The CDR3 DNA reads TGTGCCAGCAGCGCCTCCGACGGTGAAAAGACCCAGTACTTC. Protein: CASSASDGEKTQYF. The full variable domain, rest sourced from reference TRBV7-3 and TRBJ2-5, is GAGVSQTPSNKVTEKGKYVELRCDPISGHTALYWYRQSLGQGPEFLIYFQGTGAADDSGLPNDRFFAVRPEGSVSTLKIQRTERGDSAVYLCASSASDGEKTQYFGPGTRLLVL.

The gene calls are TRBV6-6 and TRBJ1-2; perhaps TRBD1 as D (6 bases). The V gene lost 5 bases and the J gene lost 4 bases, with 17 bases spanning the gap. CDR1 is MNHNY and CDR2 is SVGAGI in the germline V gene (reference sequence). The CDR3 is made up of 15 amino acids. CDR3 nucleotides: TGTGCCAGCAGTCCCAGACGCGGGGACATCTATGGCTACACCTTC. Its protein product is CASSPRRGDIYGYTF.

CDR3 amino acids: CSAGPTDSGNTIYF. CDR3 nucleotides: TGCAGCGCCGGCCCGACAGACTCTGGAAACACCATATATTTT. The chain is built from TRBV29-1 and TRBJ1-3, with a weak D call TRBD1 (5 bases). The germline V gene has CDR1 SQVTM and CDR2 ANQGSEA. Between the trimmed V and J ends, which lost 7 bases and 0 bases, there was a span of 13 bases. The CDR3 has 14 residues.

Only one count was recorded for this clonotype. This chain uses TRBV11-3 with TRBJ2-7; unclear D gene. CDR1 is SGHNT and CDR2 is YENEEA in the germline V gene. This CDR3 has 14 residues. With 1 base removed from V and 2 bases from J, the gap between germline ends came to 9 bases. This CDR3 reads CASSLGNRPYEQYF. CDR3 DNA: TGTGCCAGCAGCTTAGGGAACCGACCCTACGAGCAGTACTTC.

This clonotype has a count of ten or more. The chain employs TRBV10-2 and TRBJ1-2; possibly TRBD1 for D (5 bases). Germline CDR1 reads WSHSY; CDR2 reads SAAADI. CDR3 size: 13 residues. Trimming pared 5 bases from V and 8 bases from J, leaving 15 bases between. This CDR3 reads CASSSGGSGGYTF. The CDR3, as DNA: TGCGCCAGCAGTTCCGGGGGGAGTGGAGGCTACACCTTC.

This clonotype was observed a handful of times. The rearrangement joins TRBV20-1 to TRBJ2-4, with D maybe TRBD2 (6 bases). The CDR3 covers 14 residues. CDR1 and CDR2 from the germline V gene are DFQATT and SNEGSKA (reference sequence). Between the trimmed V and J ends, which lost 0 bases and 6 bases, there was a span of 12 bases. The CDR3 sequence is CSARDPNSGNIQYF. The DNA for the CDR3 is TGCAGTGCTAGAGATCCGAATAGCGGAAACATTCAGTACTTC.

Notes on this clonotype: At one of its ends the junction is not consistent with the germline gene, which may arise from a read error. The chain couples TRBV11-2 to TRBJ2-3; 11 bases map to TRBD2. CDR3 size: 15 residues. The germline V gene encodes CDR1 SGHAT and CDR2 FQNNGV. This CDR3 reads CASSPLAGGRDTRYF. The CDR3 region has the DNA TGTGCCAGCAGCCCCCTAGCGGGGGGCCGAGACACGCGGTATTTT.

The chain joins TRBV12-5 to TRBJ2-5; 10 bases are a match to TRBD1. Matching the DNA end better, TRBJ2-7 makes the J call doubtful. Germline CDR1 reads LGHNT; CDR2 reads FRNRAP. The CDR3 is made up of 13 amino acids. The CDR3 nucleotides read TGTGCTAGGGAAAGACAGGGGGCCCACGAGCAGTACTTC. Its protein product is CARERQGAHEQYF.

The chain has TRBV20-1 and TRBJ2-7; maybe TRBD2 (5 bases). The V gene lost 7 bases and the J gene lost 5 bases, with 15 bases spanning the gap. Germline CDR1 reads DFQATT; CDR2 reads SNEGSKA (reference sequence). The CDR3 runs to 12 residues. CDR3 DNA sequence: TGCAGTGGGGGAGAGTTCGGGAACGAGCAGTACTTC. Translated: CSGGEFGNEQYF.